This TCR beta chain derives from a study of blood T cell repertoires in COVID-19. Study summary: The samples span acute and convalescent COVID-19 from the United States, Italy and Spain.

Germline V gives CDR1 LNHDA, CDR2 SQIVND (reference sequence). Between the trimmed V and J ends, which lost 3 bases and 0 bases, there was a span of 15 bases. The CDR3 length is 18 residues. In terms of age and location, participants ranged from roughly 18 to 89 years and lived in approximately 26 US areas. Categorization into cohorts depended on clinical history that participants reported. In the original workflow: Reference gene primer amplification gave nucleated cell count estimates. Assay used: immunoSEQ multiplex PCR; TCRdb lists only in-frame clones, some missing. The V and J calls and the clone size are those of that table, but D and trimming were determined from the DNA. The table records roughly 430,000 clones, 88% of them present only once.

The source material was PBMCs or T cells enriched from blood (not recorded which). V gene TRBV19 combines with J gene TRBJ1-6; D possibly corresponds to TRBD1 (5 bases). The clonotype comes from a woman aged 40 to 50 with acute COVID-19. The CDR3 nucleotides read TGTGCCAGTAGTATCTTCGCGGGGGAAAGCTCCTATAATTCACCCCTCCACTTT. Translation: CASSIFAGESSYNSPLHF.